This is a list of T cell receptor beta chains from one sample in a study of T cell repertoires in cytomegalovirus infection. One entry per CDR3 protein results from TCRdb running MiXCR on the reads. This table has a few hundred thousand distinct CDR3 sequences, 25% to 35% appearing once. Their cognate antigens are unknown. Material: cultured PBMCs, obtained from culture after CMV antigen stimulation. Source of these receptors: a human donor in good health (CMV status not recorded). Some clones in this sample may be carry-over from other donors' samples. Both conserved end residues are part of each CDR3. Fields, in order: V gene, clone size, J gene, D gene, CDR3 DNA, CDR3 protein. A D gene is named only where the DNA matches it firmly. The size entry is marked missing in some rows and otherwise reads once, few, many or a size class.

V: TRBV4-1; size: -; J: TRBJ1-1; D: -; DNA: TGCGCCAGCAGCCAAGTTCTAGGAACTGAAGCTTTCTTT; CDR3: CASSQVLGTEAFF
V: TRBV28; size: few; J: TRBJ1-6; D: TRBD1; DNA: TGTGCCAGTCGGACAGGACCTTTGAGTAATTCACCCCTCCACTTT; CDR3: CASRTGPLSNSPLHF
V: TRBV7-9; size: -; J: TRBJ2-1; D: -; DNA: TGTGCCAGCAGCCACCCATTCGATGAGCAGTTCTTC; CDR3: CASSHPFDEQFF
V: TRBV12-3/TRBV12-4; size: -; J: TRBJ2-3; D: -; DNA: TGTGCCAGCAGTCCAGACACCCCTAGCACAGATACGCAGTATTTT; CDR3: CASSPDTPSTDTQYF
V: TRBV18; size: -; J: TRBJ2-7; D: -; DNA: TGTGCCAGCTCACCACCGACGGGCTTCTACGAGCAGTACTTC; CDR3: CASSPPTGFYEQYF
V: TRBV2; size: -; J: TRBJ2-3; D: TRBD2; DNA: TGTGCCAGCAGGGAACGGGGACTAGCGGTCACAGATACGCAGTATTTT; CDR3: CASRERGLAVTDTQYF
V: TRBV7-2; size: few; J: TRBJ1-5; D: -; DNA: TGTGCCAGCAGCTTAGTGAGGGCCCCCAATCAGCCCCAGCATTTT; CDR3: CASSLVRAPNQPQHF
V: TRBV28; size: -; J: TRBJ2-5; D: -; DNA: TGTGCCAGCAGCAACCCGACAGGCCGGGAGACCCAGTACTTC; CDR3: CASSNPTGRETQYF
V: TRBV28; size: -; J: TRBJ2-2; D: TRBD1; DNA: TGTGCCAGCATGTTACAGGGGGTGGACACCGGGGAGCTGTTTTTT; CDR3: CASMLQGVDTGELFF
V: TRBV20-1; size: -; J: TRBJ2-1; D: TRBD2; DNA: TGCAGTGCAAAAATTGCGGGAGTCAATGAGCAGTTCTTC; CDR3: CSAKIAGVNEQFF
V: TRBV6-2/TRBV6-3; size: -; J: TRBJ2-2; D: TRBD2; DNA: TGTGCCAGCCGGAATGCGGGAGGAGGGGAGCTGTTTTTT; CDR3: CASRNAGGGELFF
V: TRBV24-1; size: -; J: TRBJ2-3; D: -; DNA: TGTGCCACCAGTGACGGCCCGTCCTTGGCGGGTGGCGGAGATACGCAGTATTTT; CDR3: CATSDGPSLAGGGDTQYF
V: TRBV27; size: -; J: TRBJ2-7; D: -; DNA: TGTGCCAGCAGTCAATCGGGCAGCACCTACTACGAGCAGTACTTC; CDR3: CASSQSGSTYYEQYF
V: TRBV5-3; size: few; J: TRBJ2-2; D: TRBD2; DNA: TGTGCCAGCAGCGTAGGAATAGCGGGAGTGGGCACCGGGGAGCTGTTTTTT; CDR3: CASSVGIAGVGTGELFF
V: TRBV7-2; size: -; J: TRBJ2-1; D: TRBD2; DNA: TGTGCCAGCAGCTGGGGGGGGGTGGGCGGGAGGGCCCGGTCCTACAATGAGCAGTTCTTC; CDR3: CASSWGGVGGRARSYNEQFF
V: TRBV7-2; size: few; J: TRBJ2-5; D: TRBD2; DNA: TGTGCCAGCAGCCCTAGCGGGAGAATTGGGGAGACCCAGTACTTC; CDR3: CASSPSGRIGETQYF
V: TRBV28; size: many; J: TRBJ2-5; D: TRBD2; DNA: TGTGCCAGCAGTTTGAAGCTAGCGGGAGTAAGACGGGGGACCCAGTACTTC; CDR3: CASSLKLAGVRRGTQYF
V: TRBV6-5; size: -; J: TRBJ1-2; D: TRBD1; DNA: TGTGCCAGCAGTCAGGCCGGGACAGGGGACTTCTATGGCTACACCTTC; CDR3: CASSQAGTGDFYGYTF
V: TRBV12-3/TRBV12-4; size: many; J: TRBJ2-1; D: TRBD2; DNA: TGTGCCAGCAGCTTTCGAGGGACTAGCGGGGGAAATGAGCAGTTCTTC; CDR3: CASSFRGTSGGNEQFF
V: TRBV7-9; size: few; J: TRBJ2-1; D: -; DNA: TGTGCCAGCAGCTTGGTGGGGCGTGAGCAGTTCTTC; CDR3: CASSLVGREQFF
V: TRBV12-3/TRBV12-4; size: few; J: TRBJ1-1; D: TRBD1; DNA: TGTGCCAGCAACGTTAAGGTGGGGACAGGGCCAAACACTGAAGCTTTCTTT; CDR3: CASNVKVGTGPNTEAFF
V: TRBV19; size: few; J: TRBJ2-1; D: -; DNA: TGTGCCAGTAGTATCACTCGACAGACCCGGCATGAGCAGTTCTTC; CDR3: CASSITRQTRHEQFF
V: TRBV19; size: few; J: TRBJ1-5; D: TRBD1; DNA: TGTGCCAGTATGTTACGGACAGGCGGTAACAATCAGCCCCAGCATTTT; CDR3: CASMLRTGGNNQPQHF
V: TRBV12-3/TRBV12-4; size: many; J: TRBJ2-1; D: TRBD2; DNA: TGTGCCAGCAGACCAGGACTAGCGGCCTACAATGAGCAGTTCTTC; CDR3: CASRPGLAAYNEQFF
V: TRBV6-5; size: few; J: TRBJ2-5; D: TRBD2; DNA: TGTGCCAGCAGTTATTGGGCCGGACTAGCGGGAGAGACCCAGTACTTC; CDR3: CASSYWAGLAGETQYF
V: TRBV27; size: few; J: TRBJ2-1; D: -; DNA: TGTGCCAGCAGTCCCTCCCCCAATGAGCAGTTCTTC; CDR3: CASSPSPNEQFF
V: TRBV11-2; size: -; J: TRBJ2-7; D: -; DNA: TGTGCCAGCAGCTACGGGGTTTACGAGCAGTACTTC; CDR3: CASSYGVYEQYF
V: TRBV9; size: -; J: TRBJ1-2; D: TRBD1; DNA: TGTGCCAGCAGCGTAGCCGGACAGGCCCCCGGAGGCTACAACTTC; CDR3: CASSVAGQAPGGYNF
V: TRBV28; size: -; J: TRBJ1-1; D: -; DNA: TGTGCCAGCAGTGACCCGGGGCTGGGGAAGAATGATGAAGCTTTCTTT; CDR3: CASSDPGLGKNDEAFF
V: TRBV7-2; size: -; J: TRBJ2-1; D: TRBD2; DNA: TGTGCCAGCAGCTCCCCCCGGGGGGTAGCGGGAGGGCACTACAATGAGCAGTTCTTC; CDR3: CASSSPRGVAGGHYNEQFF
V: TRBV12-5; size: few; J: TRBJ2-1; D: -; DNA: TGTGCTAGTCTCAGGCGGGATGGCAACAATGAGCAGTTCTTC; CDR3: CASLRRDGNNEQFF
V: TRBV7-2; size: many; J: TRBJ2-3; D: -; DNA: TGTGCCAGCAGCTTGGGACTTAATACGCAGTATTTT; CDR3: CASSLGLNTQYF
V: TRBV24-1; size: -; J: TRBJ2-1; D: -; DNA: TGTGCCACCAGGGATACCGGACTCACCAATGAGCAGTTCTTC; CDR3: CATRDTGLTNEQFF
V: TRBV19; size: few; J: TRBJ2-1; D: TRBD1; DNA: TGTGCCAGTAGTAAGGACAGGGGTGGGGGTGGCTACAATGAGCAGTTCTTC; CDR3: CASSKDRGGGGYNEQFF
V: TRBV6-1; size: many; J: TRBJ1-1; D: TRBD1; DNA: TGTGCCAGCAGACCCGGGACAGGGCTGAACACTGAAGCTTTCTTT; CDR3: CASRPGTGLNTEAFF
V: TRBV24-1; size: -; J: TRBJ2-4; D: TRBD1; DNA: TGTGCCACCAGTGACTCTCCGACAGGGGGGAAAAACATTCAGTACTTC; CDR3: CATSDSPTGGKNIQYF
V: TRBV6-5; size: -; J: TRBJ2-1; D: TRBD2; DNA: TGTGCCAGCAGTTTGGGTCGGCGGGAGGGTCTGAATGAGCAGTTCTTC; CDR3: CASSLGRREGLNEQFF
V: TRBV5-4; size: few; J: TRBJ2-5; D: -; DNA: TGTGCCAGCAGCCGGGACAGCGGGGAGACCCAGTACTTC; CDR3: CASSRDSGETQYF
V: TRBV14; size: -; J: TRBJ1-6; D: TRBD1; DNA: TGTGCCAGCAGTCCTCAGCCTAGACAGGGCCAATATAATTCACCCCTCCACTTT; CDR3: CASSPQPRQGQYNSPLHF
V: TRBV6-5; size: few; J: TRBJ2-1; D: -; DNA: TGTGCCAGCAGTTACGGTTATGACACGATCGATGAGCAGTTCTTC; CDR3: CASSYGYDTIDEQFF
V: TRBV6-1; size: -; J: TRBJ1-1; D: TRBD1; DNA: TGTGCCAGCAGTACCCAGCCAGGGGGACGGACTGAAGCTTTCTTT; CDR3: CASSTQPGGRTEAFF
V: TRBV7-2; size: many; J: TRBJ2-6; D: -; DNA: TGTGCCAGCAGCTTAGTCTCGAGCTCTGGGGCCAACGTCCTGACTTTC; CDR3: CASSLVSSSGANVLTF
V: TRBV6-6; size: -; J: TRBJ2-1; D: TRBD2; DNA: TGTGCCAGCAGTTACCTGAGTTTAGCGGGAGGGGGTAATGAGCAGTTCTTC; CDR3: CASSYLSLAGGGNEQFF
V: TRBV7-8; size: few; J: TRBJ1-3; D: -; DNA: TGTGCCAGCAGCGCCCCATACCAGGACTCTGGAAACACCATATATTTT; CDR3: CASSAPYQDSGNTIYF
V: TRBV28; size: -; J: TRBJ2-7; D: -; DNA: TGTGCCAGCCCGATCTCGGAGGGTTACGAGCAGTACTTC; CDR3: CASPISEGYEQYF
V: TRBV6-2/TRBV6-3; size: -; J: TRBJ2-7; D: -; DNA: TGTGCCAGCAGTTACTCGTCCTGGGGGGACGTCGCCTACGAGCAGTACTTC; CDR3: CASSYSSWGDVAYEQYF
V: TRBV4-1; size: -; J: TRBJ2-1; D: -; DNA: TGCGCCAGCAGCCAAGGCCGGGGTTACAATGAGCAGTTCTTC; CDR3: CASSQGRGYNEQFF
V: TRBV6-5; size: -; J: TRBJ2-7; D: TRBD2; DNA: TGTGCCAGCAGTTACTCGCCTAGCGGGAGGGACCACGAGCAGTACTTC; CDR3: CASSYSPSGRDHEQYF
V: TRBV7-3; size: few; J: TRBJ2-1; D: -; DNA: TGTGCCAGCAGCGTTGCTGGGCTAAATGAGCAGTTCTTC; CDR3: CASSVAGLNEQFF
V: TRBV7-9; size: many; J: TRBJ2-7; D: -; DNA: TGTGCTACAAGGGACGGGGTTCTCTACGAGCAGTACTTC; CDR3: CATRDGVLYEQYF
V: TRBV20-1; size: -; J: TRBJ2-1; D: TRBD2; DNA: TGCAGTGCTTACCCGACTAGCGGGAGAAACAATGAGCAGTTCTTC; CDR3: CSAYPTSGRNNEQFF
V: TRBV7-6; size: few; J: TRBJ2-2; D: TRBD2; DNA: TGTGCCAGCAGAGAAGCGGGATGGGCCGGGGAGCTGTTTTTT; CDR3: CASREAGWAGELFF
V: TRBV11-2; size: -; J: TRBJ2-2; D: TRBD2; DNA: TGTGCCAGCAGCTCAAGGCTTTATAGCGGGACGAACACCGGGGAGCTGTTTTTT; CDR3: CASSSRLYSGTNTGELFF
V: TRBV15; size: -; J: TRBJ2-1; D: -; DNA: TGTGCCACCAGCAGAGACGGGACTTTTGACAATGAGCAGTTCTTC; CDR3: CATSRDGTFDNEQFF
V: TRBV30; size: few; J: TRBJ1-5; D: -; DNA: TGTGCCTGGAGTTTGGCGAGCAATCAGCCCCAGCATTTT; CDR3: CAWSLASNQPQHF
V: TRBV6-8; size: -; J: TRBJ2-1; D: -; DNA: TGTGCCAGCAGTTACTATATCGGGAATGAGCAGTTCTTC; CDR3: CASSYYIGNEQFF
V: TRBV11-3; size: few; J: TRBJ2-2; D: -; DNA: TGTGCCAGCAGCGCCGGGTGGGATTCCGGGGAGCTGTTTTTT; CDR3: CASSAGWDSGELFF
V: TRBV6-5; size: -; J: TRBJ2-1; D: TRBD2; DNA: TGTGCCAGCAGTTACACCGGGACTAGCTCTTCCTACAATGAGCAGTTCTTC; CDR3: CASSYTGTSSSYNEQFF
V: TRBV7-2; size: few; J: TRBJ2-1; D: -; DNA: TGTGCCAGCAGCTTATGGCTAACGATTACTAGGAATGAGCAGTTCTTC; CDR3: CASSLWLTITRNEQFF
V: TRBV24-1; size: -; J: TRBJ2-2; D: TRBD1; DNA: TGTGCCACTAGAACCGGGACAGGAGCCGACACCGGGGAGCTGTTTTTT; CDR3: CATRTGTGADTGELFF